In its sample, the clone carrying this T cell receptor beta chain was seen a few times. The sample belongs to a study of cytomegalovirus exposure and HLA in healthy donors. Study information: Earlier findings included more than 95 million unique TCR beta sequences obtained from about 170 million T cells. From HLA-typed donors, an early data release held around 85 million unique TCRs.

Germline V gene lookup returns CDR1 SQVTM and CDR2 ANQGSEA. The CDR3 loop spans 14 amino acids. V gave up 4 bases and J gave up 0 bases; unmatched junction bases: 6. Primers: 60 Vbeta forward and 13 Jbeta reverse. Measured with immunoSEQ multiplex PCR; TCRdb has only the in-frame clones, and not every one. Among about 94,000 clones listed, approximately 7.6% were seen once. Sequencing input: PBMCs. This chain joins TRBV29-1 and TRBJ2-7; 7 bases align to TRBD2. The TCR was taken from a man between 50 and 59 years old in good health and CMV-seronegative. The CDR3 DNA is TGCAGCGTTGGGGAGGGACTCAACTCCTACGAGCAGTACTTC. As protein: CSVGEGLNSYEQYF.